The clone carrying this T cell receptor (beta chain) was observed many times. The data belong to a study of early T cells in non-severe SARS-CoV-2 infection. Each cDNA molecule carried a unique molecular identifier. From the 5' RACE reads, TCRdb called clonotypes with MiXCR, one entry per CDR3 protein. The table lists tens of thousands of distinct CDR3 sequences, about 5% of them singletons, with approximately 7.4% in the top ten. Germline V gene data show CDR1 as SQVTM and CDR2 as ANQGSEA. V lost 3 bases and J 4 bases, leaving 12 bases between the germline ends. The length of the CDR3 is 13 residues.

Sequencing used whole blood, obtained at baseline. This TCR came from an adult who was a healthcare worker with PCR-confirmed SARS-CoV-2 infection or an uninfected control (not recorded which). The chain recombines TRBV29-1 with TRBJ1-2; no definite D call. CDR3 protein: CSVDRDSGYGYTF. The CDR3 DNA follows: TGCAGCGTTGACCGAGATTCCGGCTATGGCTACACCTTC.